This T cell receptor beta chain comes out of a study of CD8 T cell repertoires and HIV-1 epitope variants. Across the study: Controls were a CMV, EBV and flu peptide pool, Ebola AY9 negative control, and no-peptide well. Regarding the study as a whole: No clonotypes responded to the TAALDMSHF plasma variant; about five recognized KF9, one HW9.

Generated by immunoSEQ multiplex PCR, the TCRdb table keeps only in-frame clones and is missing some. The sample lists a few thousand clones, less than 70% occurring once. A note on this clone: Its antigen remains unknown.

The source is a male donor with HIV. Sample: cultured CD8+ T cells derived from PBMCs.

The CDR3 region is CASSVGLAGPDEQYF. The CDR3 DNA follows: TGTGCCAGCAGCGTTGGACTAGCGGGCCCGGACGAGCAGTACTTC. The gene calls are TRBV9 and TRBJ2-7; 11 nucleotides match TRBD2. V shed 2 bases, J shed 5 bases, and the junction held 6 bases outside the gene matches. CDR3 length equals 15 residues. Germline V gene sequence: CDR1 SGDLS, CDR2 YYNGEE.